This T cell receptor (beta chain) was obtained from a study of T cells expressing NK-cell markers. Whole-study context: The TCR beta repertoires originated in sorted CD3+CD56+NKG2C+, CD3+CD56+NKG2C- and CD3+CD56-NKG2C+ T cells. Seven of eight sequenced donors tested HCMV-seropositive; one tested seronegative. Overall study results and limits: For four donors, these clonotypes were likewise the leading ones in the CD3+CD56-NKG2C+ fraction. Dominant NKG2C+ clonotypes in roughly six donors made up roughly 1.0-7.0% of CD8+ T cells.

One entry per CDR3 protein, without DNA, is what TCRdb gives after re-calling the 5' RACE reads. The table lists 350,000 to 450,000 distinct CDR3 sequences, with 4% to 6.5% in the top ten. Per the germline V gene, CDR1 is MDHEN and CDR2 is SYDVKM. The CDR3 consists of 13 residues. Concerning this clonotype: The antigen is undetermined.

The chain joins TRBV28 to TRBJ2-4; TCRdb proposes TRBD1, but this gene call is untestable without DNA. The receptor was isolated from a man aged 18-70 years in good health. The specimen sequenced was blood T cells: a sorted CD56 or NKG2C T cell subset, CD4+ or CD8+ T cells, or bulk PBMC T cells (not recorded which). CDR3 amino acids: CASRQGTKNIQYF.